These 5 T cell receptor beta chains originate from one sample sequenced in a study of T-cell reconstitution after alpha-beta-depleted transplantation in children. Library preparation (for TCRbeta) was performed with unique molecular identifiers. TCRdb reanalysed the PCR reads using MiXCR and keeps one entry per CDR3 protein. The sample lists roughly 300,000 distinct CDR3 sequences, approximately 10% occurring once. The specimen was PBMCs from the stem cell graft donor, collected from the stem cell graft. The receptors derive from a human donor who donated a stem cell graft to a child with acute lymphoblastic leukemia.

This clonotype turned up a few times. The chain combines TRBV7-2 with TRBJ2-1, with 10 bases lining up with TRBD2. Germline lookup yields CDR1 SGHTA and CDR2 FQGNSA. Losses at the gene ends were 1 base for V and 6 bases for J; bases not matched to a gene: 3. The CDR3 sequence is 15 residues long. CDR3 residues: CASSLDTSGTNEQFF. CDR3 coding DNA: TGTGCCAGCAGCTTAGACACTAGCGGGACCAATGAGCAGTTCTTC.

In its sample, this clonotype was seen many times. The chain carries TRBV28 and TRBJ2-1, with 12 nucleotides matching TRBD2. With V trimmed by 2 bases and J by 6 bases, 2 bases remained unmatched. Germline CDR1 reads MDHEN; CDR2 reads SYDVKM. This CDR3 has 15 amino acids. The CDR3 nucleotides read TGTGCCAGCAGTTTACTACTAGCGGGAGGCAATGAGCAGTTCTTC. This encodes CASSLLLAGGNEQFF.

This clonotype was seen at least ten times. The chain carries TRBV27 and TRBJ2-2; TRBD2 matches at 8 bases. Germline lookup yields CDR1 MNHEY and CDR2 SMNVEV (reference sequence). The CDR3 covers 18 residues. V gave up 6 bases and J gave up 5 bases; unmatched junction bases: 17. CDR3 DNA: TGTGCCAGCAGCCCCGGGCCTCCCAGCGGGAGTCTGACCGGGGAGCTGTTTTTT. This gives the protein CASSPGPPSGSLTGELFF.

There are many counts of this clonotype. The J gene is TRBJ2-4, the V gene TRBV6-1; D is unclear. The CDR3 sequence is 19 residues long. CDR1 MNHNS and CDR2 SASEGT come from the germline V gene. Trimming pared 4 bases from V and 0 bases from J, leaving 22 bases between. CDR3 in amino acids: CASSAQPTTDRLAKNIQYF. CDR3 coding DNA: TGTGCCAGCAGTGCACAACCTACTACGGACCGATTAGCCAAAAACATTCAGTACTTC.

This clonotype came up a few times. The chain carries TRBV29-1 and TRBJ2-6, with D possibly being TRBD2 (6 bases). The CDR3 consists of 13 residues. CDR1 is SQVTM and CDR2 is ANQGSEA in the germline V gene. V lost 4 bases and J lost 6, with 10 bases in between. CDR3 DNA sequence: TGCAGCGTTGCCCCGGGGGAGGCCAACGTCCTGACTTTC. It encodes CSVAPGEANVLTF.